The 3 T cell receptor beta chains presented below share a single source sample, sequenced in a study of blood T cell repertoires in COVID-19. The data were produced by immunoSEQ multiplex PCR, yet TCRdb's version contains in-frame clones alone and is incomplete. The sample holds tens of thousands of clones, around 83% seen once. Sequences were obtained from peripheral blood. The receptors stem from a man in his sixties or seventies with acute or convalescent COVID-19.

The DNA for the CDR3 is TGTGCCAGCAGTGAATATGACGGCAGGGGGCTGGGCGGCTACACCTTC. Amino acid sequence: CASSEYDGRGLGGYTF. The V and J genes are TRBV25-1 and TRBJ1-2; 8 bases fit TRBD1. The germline CDR1 and CDR2 sequences are MGHDK and SYGVNS. The CDR3 contains 16 residues. V was clipped by 0 bases and J by 8 bases; unmatched bases: 11.

The rearrangement joins TRBV28 to TRBJ1-1; 7 bases are a match to TRBD1. CDR1 is MDHEN, CDR2 SYDVKM, per germline. The CDR3 is 16 amino acids. V lost 5 bases, J lost 6 bases, and 15 bases stayed unmatched. The CDR3 sequence is CASSMAGQIGDAEAFF. CDR3 nucleotide sequence: TGTGCCAGCAGTATGGCGGGACAGATCGGAGACGCTGAAGCTTTCTTT.

The rearrangement uses TRBV30 and TRBJ2-3, with 11 bases identical to TRBD2. Germline lookup yields CDR1 GTSNPN and CDR2 SVGIG (reference sequence). The length of the CDR3 is 15 residues. J was trimmed by 2 bases and V by 1 base; bases with no gene match: 2. The CDR3 loop is CAWSGLAGITDTQYF. DNA of the CDR3: TGTGCCTGGAGTGGACTAGCGGGGATCACAGATACGCAGTATTTT.